This T cell receptor (beta chain) is from a study of cytomegalovirus exposure and HLA in healthy donors. Study information: Inside one of the first data releases sat 75 million to 100 million unique TCRs taken from HLA-typed donors.

With respect to this clone: The antigen is not known.

Regarding the study as a whole: A later look showed TCR association rates differing by HLA locus, highest for DRB1 and lowest for HLA-C.

The germline V and J ends were trimmed by 0 bases and 4 bases, with 13 bases remaining between them. Looked up from germline, CDR1 is MNHEY and CDR2 is SMNVEV (reference sequence). The CDR3 is made up of 15 amino acids. PCR used 60 Vbeta primers and 13 Jbeta primers. Assay used: immunoSEQ multiplex PCR; TCRdb lists only in-frame clones, some missing. The sample lists more than 110,000 clones, 80% seen once, with 4.5% to 6.5% in the top ten. The sequence was collected from a male donor in good health and CMV-seronegative. The V call is TRBV27, the J call TRBJ2-7; a possible D gene is TRBD1 (6 bases). Sequencing used PBMCs. The CDR3 region is CASSLSIGRGYEQYF. For the CDR3, the DNA is TGTGCCAGCAGTTTATCGATCGGCAGGGGATACGAGCAGTACTTC.